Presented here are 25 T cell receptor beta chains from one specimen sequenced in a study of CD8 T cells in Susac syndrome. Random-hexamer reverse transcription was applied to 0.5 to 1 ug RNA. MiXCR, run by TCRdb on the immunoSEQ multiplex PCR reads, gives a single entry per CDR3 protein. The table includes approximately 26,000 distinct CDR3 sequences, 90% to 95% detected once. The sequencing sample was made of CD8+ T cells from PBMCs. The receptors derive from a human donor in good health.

CDR3 bases: TGTGCCAGCGAAGACAGGGCTTCCGGGGAGCTGTTTTTT. Its protein is CASEDRASGELFF. The gene calls are TRBV7-9 and TRBJ2-2; 7 bases are shared with TRBD1. The J segment lost 6 bases and the V segment lost 8 bases, leaving 6 bases of the junction unmatched. The germline V gene has CDR1 SEHNR and CDR2 FQNEAQ (reference sequence). This CDR3 is built from 13 residues.

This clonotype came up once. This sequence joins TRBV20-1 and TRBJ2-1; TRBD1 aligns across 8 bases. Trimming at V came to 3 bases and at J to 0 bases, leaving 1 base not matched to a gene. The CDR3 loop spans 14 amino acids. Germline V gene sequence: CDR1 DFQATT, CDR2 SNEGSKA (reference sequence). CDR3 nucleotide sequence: TGCAGTGCTAGGGGGACAGGCTCCTACAATGAGCAGTTCTTC. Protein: CSARGTGSYNEQFF.

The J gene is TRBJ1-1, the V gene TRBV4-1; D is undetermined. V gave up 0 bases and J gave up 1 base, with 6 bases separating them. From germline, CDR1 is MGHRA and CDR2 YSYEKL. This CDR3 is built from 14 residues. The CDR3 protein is CASSQEGSNTEAFF. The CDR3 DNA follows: TGCGCCAGCAGCCAAGAGGGGTCGAACACTGAAGCTTTCTTT.

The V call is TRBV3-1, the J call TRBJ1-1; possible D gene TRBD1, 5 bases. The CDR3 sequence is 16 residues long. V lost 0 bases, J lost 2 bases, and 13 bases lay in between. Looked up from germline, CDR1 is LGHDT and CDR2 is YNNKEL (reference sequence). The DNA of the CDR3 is TGTGCCAGCAGCCAAGATTGGCGGGGGGATAACACTGAAGCTTTCTTT. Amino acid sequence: CASSQDWRGDNTEAFF.

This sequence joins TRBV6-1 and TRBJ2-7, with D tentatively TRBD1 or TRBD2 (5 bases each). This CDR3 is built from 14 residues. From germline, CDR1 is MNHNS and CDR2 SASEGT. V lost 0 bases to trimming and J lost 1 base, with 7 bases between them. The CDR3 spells CASSEAGPSYEQYF. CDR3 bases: TGTGCCAGCAGTGAAGCGGGACCGTCCTACGAGCAGTACTTC.

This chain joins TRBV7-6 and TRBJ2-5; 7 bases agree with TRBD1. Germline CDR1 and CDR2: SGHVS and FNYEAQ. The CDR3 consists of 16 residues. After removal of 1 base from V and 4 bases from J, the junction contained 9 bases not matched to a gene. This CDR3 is CASSLGTTGYRETQYF. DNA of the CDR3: TGTGCCAGCAGCTTAGGGACGACAGGGTATAGAGAGACCCAGTACTTC.

CDR3 DNA: TGTGCCAGCTCGGAAGGGGGACGGTTCGACACCGGGGAGCTGTTTTTT. Translating gives CASSEGGRFDTGELFF. The chain couples TRBV6-2 or TRBV6-3 to TRBJ2-2; the D gene is possibly TRBD1 (6 bases). Germline CDR1 and CDR2: MNHEY and SVGEGT. V was cut by 8 bases and J by 3 bases, with 19 bases left in between. This CDR3 spans 16 amino acids.

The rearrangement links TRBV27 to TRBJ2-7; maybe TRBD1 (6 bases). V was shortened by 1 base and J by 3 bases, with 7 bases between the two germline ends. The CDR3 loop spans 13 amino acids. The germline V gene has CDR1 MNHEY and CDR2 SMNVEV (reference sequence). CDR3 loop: CASSLFRGYEQYF. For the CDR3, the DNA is TGTGCCAGCAGTTTATTCAGGGGCTACGAGCAGTACTTC.

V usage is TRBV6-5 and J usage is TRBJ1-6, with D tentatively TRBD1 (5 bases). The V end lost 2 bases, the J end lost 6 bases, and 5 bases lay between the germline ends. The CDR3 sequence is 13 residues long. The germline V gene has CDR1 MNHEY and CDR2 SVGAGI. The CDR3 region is CASSYDSNSPLHF. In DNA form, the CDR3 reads TGTGCCAGCAGTTACGACAGTAATTCACCCCTCCACTTT.

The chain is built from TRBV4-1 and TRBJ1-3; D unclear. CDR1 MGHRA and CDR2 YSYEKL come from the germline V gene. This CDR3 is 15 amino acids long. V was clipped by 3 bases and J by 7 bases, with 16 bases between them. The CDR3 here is CASSHLPRGVNTIYF. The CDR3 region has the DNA TGCGCCAGCAGCCACCTCCCGCGGGGAGTGAACACCATATATTTT.

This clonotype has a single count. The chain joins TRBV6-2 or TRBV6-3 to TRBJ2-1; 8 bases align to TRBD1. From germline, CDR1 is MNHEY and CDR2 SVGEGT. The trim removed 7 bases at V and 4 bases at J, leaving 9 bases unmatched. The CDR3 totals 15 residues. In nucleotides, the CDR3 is TGTGCCAGCACCATGGCGGACAGGGTATACAATGAGCAGTTCTTC. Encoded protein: CASTMADRVYNEQFF.

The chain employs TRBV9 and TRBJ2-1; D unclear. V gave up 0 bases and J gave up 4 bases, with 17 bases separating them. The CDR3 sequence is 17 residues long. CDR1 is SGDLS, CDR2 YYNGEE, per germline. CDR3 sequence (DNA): TGTGCCAGCAGCGTAGAACAAATTGGGCGATCGTACAATGAGCAGTTCTTC. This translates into CASSVEQIGRSYNEQFF. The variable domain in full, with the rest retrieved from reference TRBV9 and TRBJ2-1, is DSGVTQTPKHLITATGQRVTLRCSPRSGDLSVYWYQQSLDQGLQFLIQYYNGEERAKGNILERFSAQQFPDLHSELNLSSLELGDSALYFCASSVEQIGRSYNEQFFGPGTRLTVL.

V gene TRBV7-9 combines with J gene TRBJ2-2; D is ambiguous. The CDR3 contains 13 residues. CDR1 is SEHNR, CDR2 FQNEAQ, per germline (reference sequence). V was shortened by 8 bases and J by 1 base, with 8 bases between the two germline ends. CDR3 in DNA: TGTGCCAGCTTCAGGTTGAACACCGGGGAGCTGTTTTTT. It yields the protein CASFRLNTGELFF.

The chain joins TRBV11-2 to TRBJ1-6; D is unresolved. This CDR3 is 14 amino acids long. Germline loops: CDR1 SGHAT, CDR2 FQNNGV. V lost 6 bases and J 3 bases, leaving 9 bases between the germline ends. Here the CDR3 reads CASRLRDYNSPLHF. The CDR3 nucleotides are TGTGCCAGCAGACTTCGGGACTATAATTCACCCCTCCACTTT.

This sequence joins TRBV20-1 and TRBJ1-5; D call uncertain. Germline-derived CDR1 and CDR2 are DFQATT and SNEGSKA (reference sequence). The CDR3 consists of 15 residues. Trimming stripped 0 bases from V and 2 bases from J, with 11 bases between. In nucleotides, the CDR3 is TGCAGTGCTAGAGACCCTGCCCAAGGCAATCAGCCCCAGCATTTT. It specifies CSARDPAQGNQPQHF.

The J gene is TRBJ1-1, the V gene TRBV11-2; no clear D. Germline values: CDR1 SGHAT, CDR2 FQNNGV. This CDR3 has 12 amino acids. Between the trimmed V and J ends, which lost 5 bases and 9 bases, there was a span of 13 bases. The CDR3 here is CASSPTREKAFF. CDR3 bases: TGTGCCAGCAGCCCGACCCGAGAAAAAGCTTTCTTT.

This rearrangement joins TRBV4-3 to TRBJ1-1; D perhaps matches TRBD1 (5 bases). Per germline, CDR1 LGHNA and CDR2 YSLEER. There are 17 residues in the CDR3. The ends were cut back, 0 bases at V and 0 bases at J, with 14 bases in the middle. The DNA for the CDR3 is TGCGCCAGCAGCCAAGATCCCCCGGGGGGGGTGAACACTGAAGCTTTCTTT. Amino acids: CASSQDPPGGVNTEAFF.

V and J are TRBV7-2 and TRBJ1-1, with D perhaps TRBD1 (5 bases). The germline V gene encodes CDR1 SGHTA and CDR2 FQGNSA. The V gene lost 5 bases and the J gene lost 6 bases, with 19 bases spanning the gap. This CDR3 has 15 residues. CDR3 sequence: CASSVSGTLGPEAFF. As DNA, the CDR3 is TGTGCCAGCAGCGTTAGCGGGACCCTGGGCCCTGAAGCTTTCTTT.

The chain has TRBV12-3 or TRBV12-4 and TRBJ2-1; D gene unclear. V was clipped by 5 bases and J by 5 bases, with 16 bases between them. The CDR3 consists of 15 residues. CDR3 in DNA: TGTGCCAGCAGTGCTGGACGTAATCCCCACAATGAGCAGTTCTTC. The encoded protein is CASSAGRNPHNEQFF.

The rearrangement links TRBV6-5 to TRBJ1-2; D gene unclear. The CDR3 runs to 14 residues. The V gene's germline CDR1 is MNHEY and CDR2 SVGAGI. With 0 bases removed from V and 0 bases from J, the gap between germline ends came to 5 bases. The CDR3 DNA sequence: TGTGCCAGCAGTTACTCGCCAACTAACTATGGCTACACCTTC. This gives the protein CASSYSPTNYGYTF.

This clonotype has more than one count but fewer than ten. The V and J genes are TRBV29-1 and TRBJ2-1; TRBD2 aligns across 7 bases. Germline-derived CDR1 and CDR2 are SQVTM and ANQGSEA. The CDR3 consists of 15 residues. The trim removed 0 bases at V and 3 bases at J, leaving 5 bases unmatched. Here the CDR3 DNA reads TGCAGCGTTGAAGATGGGCGGGGGTACTACAATGAGCAGTTCTTC. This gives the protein CSVEDGRGYYNEQFF.

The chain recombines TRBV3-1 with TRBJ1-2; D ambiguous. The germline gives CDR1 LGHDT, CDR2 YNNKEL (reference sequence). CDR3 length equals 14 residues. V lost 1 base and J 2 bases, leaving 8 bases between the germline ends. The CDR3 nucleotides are TGTGCCAGCAGCCAAGTGGAGGGAAACTATGGCTACACCTTC. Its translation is CASSQVEGNYGYTF.

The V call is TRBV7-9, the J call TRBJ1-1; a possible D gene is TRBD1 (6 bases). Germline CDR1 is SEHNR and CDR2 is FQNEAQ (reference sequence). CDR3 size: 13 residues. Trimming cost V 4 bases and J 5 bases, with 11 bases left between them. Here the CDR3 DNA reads TGTGCCAGCAGCTCCAGGGGAAGTACTGAAGCTTTCTTT. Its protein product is CASSSRGSTEAFF. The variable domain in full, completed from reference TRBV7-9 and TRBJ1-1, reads DTGVSQNPRHKITKRGQNVTFRCDPISEHNRLYWYRQTLGQGPEFLTYFQNEAQLEKSRLLSDRFSAERPKGSFSTLEIQRTEQGDSAMYLCASSSRGSTEAFFGQGTRLTVV.

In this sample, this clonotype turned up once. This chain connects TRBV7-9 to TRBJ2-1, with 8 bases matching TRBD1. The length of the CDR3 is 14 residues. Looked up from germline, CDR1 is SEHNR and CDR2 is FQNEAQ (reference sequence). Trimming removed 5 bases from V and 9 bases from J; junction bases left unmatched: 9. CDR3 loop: CASSTPTGVSEQFF. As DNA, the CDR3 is TGTGCCAGCAGCACCCCGACAGGGGTTAGTGAGCAGTTCTTC.

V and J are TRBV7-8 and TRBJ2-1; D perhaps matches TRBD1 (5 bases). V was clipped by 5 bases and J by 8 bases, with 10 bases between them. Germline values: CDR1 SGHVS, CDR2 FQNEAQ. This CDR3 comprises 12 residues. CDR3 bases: TGTGCCAGCAGCCAGGTAGGGGATGAGCAGTTCTTC. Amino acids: CASSQVGDEQFF.